A selection of T cell receptor beta chains follows, all from one sample in a study of shared T cell receptors in the human thymus. This table comes from immunoSEQ multiplex PCR, and its TCRdb copy is limited to in-frame clones, with some not included. Counted here are approximately 760,000 clones, approximately 85% occurring once; the ten biggest clones make up 0.0095% to 0.011%. The same sample was also used in a study of human thymus T cells.

Source material: thymocytes. Every receptor here comes from a girl in the first two years of life with a congenital heart defect. Both conserved end residues are part of each CDR3. The order of the fields is V gene, J gene, clone size, D gene, CDR3 length, CDR3 DNA, CDR3 protein. A D gene is named only where the DNA matches it firmly. A row's size may be missing; if present it is once, few, many or a size class.

V: TRBV18; J: TRBJ1-2; size: -; D: -; length: 13; DNA: TGTGCCAGCTCACCCGGGGGGAATGGGTCCTTTTTCTTC; CDR3: CASSPGGNGSFFF
V: TRBV5-5; J: TRBJ1-2; size: once; D: -; length: 18; DNA: TGTGCCAGCAGCTTGGCCCTACAATTCAGGAAGATGGTCTATGGCTACACCTTC; CDR3: CASSLALQFRKMVYGYTF
V: TRBV7-2; J: TRBJ1-3; size: few; D: -; length: 16; DNA: TGTGCCAGCAGCTTACTCAGGGGTGGGTCTGGAAACACCATATATTTT; CDR3: CASSLLRGGSGNTIYF
V: TRBV9; J: TRBJ2-3; size: -; D: TRBD2; length: 14; DNA: TGTGCCAGCAGCGTAGCGGGGGGGCCAGATACGCAGTATTTT; CDR3: CASSVAGGPDTQYF
V: TRBV5-5; J: TRBJ1-2; size: few; D: -; length: 14; DNA: TGTGCCAGCAGCTTGGGACCGGGTAACTATGGCTACACCTTC; CDR3: CASSLGPGNYGYTF
V: TRBV7-9; J: TRBJ2-7; size: -; D: -; length: 16; DNA: TGTGCCAGCAGCTTAAAATCAGACAATCATTCCTACGAGCAGTACTTC; CDR3: CASSLKSDNHSYEQYF
V: TRBV15; J: TRBJ1-6; size: -; D: -; length: 15; DNA: TGTGCCACCAGCAGAGTCCCGGACTGGTATTCACCCCTCCACTTT; CDR3: CATSRVPDWYSPLHF
V: TRBV2; J: TRBJ1-6; size: -; D: -; length: 16; DNA: TGTGCCAGCAGTGACGCAGAGGGGGAGTGGGGTTCACCCCTCCACTTT; CDR3: CASSDAEGEWGSPLHF
V: TRBV5-1; J: TRBJ1-2; size: -; D: -; length: 15; DNA: TGCGCCAGCAGCCACCTCCCGACAGATAACTATGGCTACACCTTC; CDR3: CASSHLPTDNYGYTF
V: TRBV29-1; J: TRBJ1-1; size: -; D: TRBD1; length: 14; DNA: TGCAGCGTTCCCCAGGGGGCAAAGAACACTGAAGCTTTCTTT; CDR3: CSVPQGAKNTEAFF
V: TRBV6-1; J: TRBJ1-2; size: -; D: -; length: 14; DNA: TGTGCCAGCAGTGAAGTCCCCCTGAGCTATGGCTACACCTTC; CDR3: CASSEVPLSYGYTF
V: TRBV20-1; J: TRBJ2-7; size: -; D: -; length: 10; DNA: TGCAGTGCCGGTCCCTCCGAGCAGTACTTC; CDR3: CSAGPSEQYF
V: TRBV10-3; J: TRBJ1-5; size: -; D: -; length: 15; DNA: TGTGCCATCAGTGAGTCTAACTGTAGCAATCAGCCCCAGCATTTT; CDR3: CAISESNCSNQPQHF
V: TRBV6-5; J: TRBJ1-3; size: -; D: -; length: 16; DNA: TGTGCCAGCAGTTACGGCCCACAGGGATCAGGAAACACCATATATTTT; CDR3: CASSYGPQGSGNTIYF
V: TRBV12-5; J: TRBJ1-2; size: -; D: -; length: 16; DNA: TGTGCTAGTGGTTTGGTACCCCAGTTATTTCCGTATGGCTACACCTTC; CDR3: CASGLVPQLFPYGYTF
V: TRBV27; J: TRBJ2-2; size: -; D: -; length: 17; DNA: TGTGCCAGCAGCCTAAGAGGACAGTCAAGTTACACCGGGGAGCTGTTTTTT; CDR3: CASSLRGQSSYTGELFF
V: TRBV5-8; J: TRBJ1-2; size: once; D: -; length: 13; DNA: TGTGCCAGCAGCTTGCAGGGGAACTATGGCTACACCTTC; CDR3: CASSLQGNYGYTF
V: TRBV6-5; J: TRBJ1-2; size: few; D: -; length: 16; DNA: TGTGCCAGCAGTTACTCGAAGCACAGATCTAACTATGGCTACACCTTC; CDR3: CASSYSKHRSNYGYTF
V: TRBV27; J: TRBJ2-1; size: once; D: -; length: 12; DNA: TGTGCCAGCAGTTTTACAGGGAAGGCGCAGTTCTTC; CDR3: CASSFTGKAQFF
V: TRBV6-5; J: TRBJ1-4; size: -; D: -; length: 14; DNA: TGTGCCAGCAGTTACTCTGGGCAGCCTGAAAAACTGTTTTTT; CDR3: CASSYSGQPEKLFF
V: TRBV7-2; J: TRBJ1-5; size: -; D: TRBD1; length: 14; DNA: TGTGCCAGCAGCTTAGAGGGGGCCGATCAGCCCCAGCATTTT; CDR3: CASSLEGADQPQHF
V: TRBV2; J: TRBJ1-1; size: -; D: TRBD1; length: 15; DNA: TGTGCCAGCAAAAAGGCAGGGGGCTTGAACACTGAAGCTTTCTTT; CDR3: CASKKAGGLNTEAFF
V: TRBV7-9; J: TRBJ1-1; size: -; D: -; length: 15; DNA: TGTGCCAGCAGCTCCCTAGGACAGCCTAACACTGAAGCTTTCTTT; CDR3: CASSSLGQPNTEAFF
V: TRBV28; J: TRBJ2-7; size: -; D: -; length: 14; DNA: TGTGCCAGCAGTACCACAGGGACCGCCTACGAGCAGTACTTC; CDR3: CASSTTGTAYEQYF
V: TRBV6-6; J: TRBJ1-5; size: -; D: TRBD1; length: 15; DNA: TGTGCCAGCAGCCCACCCACAGGGGTGGGTCAGCCCCAGCATTTT; CDR3: CASSPPTGVGQPQHF